Below, 2 T cell receptor beta chains from the same sample are listed, as sequenced in a study of cytomegalovirus exposure and HLA in healthy donors. The assay was immunoSEQ multiplex PCR, and TCRdb's table has in-frame clones only and misses some. The repertoire holds about 180,000 clones, with approximately 86% as singletons. Input material: PBMCs. The receptors here all came from a man between 18 and 29 years old in good health and CMV-seropositive.

The chain recombines TRBV13 with TRBJ2-1, with 9 bases matching TRBD1. The J segment lost 3 bases and the V segment lost 7 bases, leaving 7 bases of the junction unmatched. The length of the CDR3 is 15 residues. Germline V gene lookup returns CDR1 PRHDT and CDR2 FYEKMQ (reference sequence). The CDR3 DNA reads TGTGCCAGCACCCCCGGGACAGGGAACTACAATGAGCAGTTCTTC. It codes for CASTPGTGNYNEQFF.

V and J are TRBV10-3 and TRBJ2-7, with 9 bases lining up with TRBD1. This CDR3 has 14 residues. CDR1 and CDR2 (germline): ENHRY, SYGVKD. The ends lost 6 bases at V and 5 bases at J; junction bases unmatched: 8. The CDR3 nucleotides are TGTGCCATCAGAACCGGGACAGGGATGAACGAGCAGTACTTC. Its protein product is CAIRTGTGMNEQYF.